The entry below gives a single T cell receptor beta chain sequence along with its context. In its sample, this clonotype was seen a few times. Its cognate antigen has yet to be identified. No base-level quality is on record; no much larger clone is a single base apart. The protocol used for the library was RT-PCR. Instrument on record: Illumina HiSeq 2500. The public reads were reprocessed in TCRdb via fastp at Q25 and MiXCR, keeping in-frame beta chains. Every distinct CDR3 protein forms one entry, paired with its most common genes and DNA. The sample data list some 500,000 distinct CDR3 sequences, and 13% of these were observed just once. Over 10% of the sample is in the top ten clones. Germline trimming: 3 bases from V, 6 bases from J; junction bases outside gene matches: 6. The germline V gene (reference sequence) specifies LGHDT as CDR1 and YNNKEL as CDR2. The CDR3 covers 15 residues, taking in both the cysteine and the phenylalanine. Only the CDR3 DNA stays, 45 bases, in frame from base 1.

These data come from a study of response to subunit inactivated influenza vaccine (dated by TCRdb to 2016 to 2019). General notes on the study: To follow how T cells responded to a trivalent subunit inactivated influenza vaccine, the researchers relied on deep quantitative profiling of the T cell receptor repertoire. General conclusions and limits of the study: According to the authors, only a limited number of new T cells may be recruited by each seasonal influenza vaccination.

The label giving this sample's time point can be read as: 45 days after influenza vaccine administration. The V and J genes are TRBV3-1 and TRBJ2-4; a stretch of 9 junction bases matches TRBD2. This sample comprised PBMCs from blood, obtained more than 35 days after vaccination. This receptor was identified in a man in his forties or fifties who received an inactivated influenza vaccine. Donor details come from another sample of the same person, matched by shared clones. The DNA sequence is as follows: TGTGCCAGCAGCCATAGCGGGGGCGGGGGAAACATTCAGTACTTC. Its coded protein is CASSHSGGGGNIQYF.